Listed below are T cell receptor beta chains from one sample, sequenced in a study of T cell repertoires in cytomegalovirus infection. MiXCR, run by TCRdb on the reads, gives a single entry per CDR3 protein. The sample comprises 250,000 to 350,000 distinct CDR3 sequences, about 25% of which are singletons, and about 14% rests with the top ten. The sequenced sample was PBMCs. The receptors were sampled from a human donor in good health (CMV status not recorded). Some clones in this sample may be carry-over from other donors' samples. CDR3s include the opening cysteine and the closing phenylalanine or tryptophan. Fields, in order: D gene, J gene, V gene, CDR3 length, clone size, CDR3 DNA, CDR3 protein. The D gene is left open where the match is weak. A clone size is listed for some rows: how often the clone was seen (once, few, many), or a class if it is expanded.

D gene: TRBD2; J gene: TRBJ2-5; V gene: TRBV5-8; CDR3 length: 15; clone size: few; CDR3 DNA: TGTGCCAGCAGCTGGGAACGGGGGGAGGAAGAGACCCAGTACTTC; CDR3 protein: CASSWERGEEETQYF
D gene: TRBD2; J gene: TRBJ2-7; V gene: TRBV7-2; CDR3 length: 14; clone size: many; CDR3 DNA: TGTGCCAGCAGCACCCTAGCGGAGGGCTACGAGCAGTACTTC; CDR3 protein: CASSTLAEGYEQYF
D gene: NA; J gene: TRBJ1-5; V gene: TRBV29-1; CDR3 length: 12; clone size: NA; CDR3 DNA: TGCAGCCGGGACACGGGAAATCAGCCCCAGCATTTT; CDR3 protein: CSRDTGNQPQHF
D gene: NA; J gene: TRBJ1-1; V gene: TRBV20-1; CDR3 length: 13; clone size: once; CDR3 DNA: TGCAGTGCTATACGACAGGAGTTGGATTTAGCTTTCTTT; CDR3 protein: CSAIRQELDLAFF
D gene: TRBD1; J gene: TRBJ2-1; V gene: TRBV25-1; CDR3 length: 14; clone size: NA; CDR3 DNA: TGTGCCAGCAGTGATGCAGGGGGTAGCAATGAGCAGTTCTTC; CDR3 protein: CASSDAGGSNEQFF
D gene: NA; J gene: TRBJ1-2; V gene: TRBV7-2; CDR3 length: 14; clone size: many; CDR3 DNA: TGTGCCAGCAGCTTAAATTCAGCGGGATGGGGCTACACCTTC; CDR3 protein: CASSLNSAGWGYTF
D gene: NA; J gene: TRBJ1-1; V gene: TRBV7-8; CDR3 length: 13; clone size: many; CDR3 DNA: TGTGCCAGCAGCTTGGGGGGTCACACTGAAGCTTTCTTT; CDR3 protein: CASSLGGHTEAFF
D gene: TRBD2; J gene: TRBJ2-1; V gene: TRBV27; CDR3 length: 14; clone size: few; CDR3 DNA: TGTGCCAGCACTAAAGGACTAGCGAGAAATGAGCAGTTCTTC; CDR3 protein: CASTKGLARNEQFF
D gene: NA; J gene: TRBJ1-1; V gene: TRBV7-9; CDR3 length: 12; clone size: few; CDR3 DNA: TGTGCCAGCAGCTTCGTCAGCGTAGAAGCTTTCTTT; CDR3 protein: CASSFVSVEAFF
D gene: TRBD2; J gene: TRBJ2-7; V gene: TRBV7-2; CDR3 length: 15; clone size: many; CDR3 DNA: TGTGCCAGCAGCCCCGGGACTAGCGGGGCCAACGAGCAGTACTTC; CDR3 protein: CASSPGTSGANEQYF
D gene: NA; J gene: TRBJ1-5; V gene: TRBV7-3; CDR3 length: 13; clone size: NA; CDR3 DNA: TGTGCCAGCAGCGAAGGTGCAAATCAGCCCCAGCATTTT; CDR3 protein: CASSEGANQPQHF
D gene: TRBD1; J gene: TRBJ1-1; V gene: TRBV11-2; CDR3 length: 19; clone size: few; CDR3 DNA: TGTGCCAGCAGCTCCTATCCGACTGGACAGGGAGGGGTTGACACTGAAGCTTTCTTT; CDR3 protein: CASSSYPTGQGGVDTEAFF
D gene: TRBD1; J gene: TRBJ2-7; V gene: TRBV28; CDR3 length: 14; clone size: few; CDR3 DNA: TGTGCCAGCAGTCTGGACAGGGTCATTCACGAGCAGTACTTC; CDR3 protein: CASSLDRVIHEQYF
D gene: NA; J gene: TRBJ1-5; V gene: TRBV12-3/TRBV12-4; CDR3 length: 11; clone size: NA; CDR3 DNA: TGTGCCAGCAGAAAAAATCAGCCCCAGCATTTT; CDR3 protein: CASRKNQPQHF
D gene: NA; J gene: TRBJ2-6; V gene: TRBV4-3; CDR3 length: 15; clone size: few; CDR3 DNA: TGCGCCAGCAGCCAGGGGACCTCTGGGGCCAACGTCCTGACTTTC; CDR3 protein: CASSQGTSGANVLTF
D gene: NA; J gene: TRBJ2-1; V gene: TRBV24-1; CDR3 length: 14; clone size: NA; CDR3 DNA: TGTGCCACCAGAGACCAAGACTCCCACAATGAGCAGTTCTTC; CDR3 protein: CATRDQDSHNEQFF
D gene: TRBD1; J gene: TRBJ2-2; V gene: TRBV27; CDR3 length: 16; clone size: few; CDR3 DNA: TGTGCCAGCAGTGACGTACCATCCGGGACAGACGGGGAGCTGTTTTTT; CDR3 protein: CASSDVPSGTDGELFF
D gene: NA; J gene: TRBJ1-5; V gene: TRBV19; CDR3 length: 17; clone size: NA; CDR3 DNA: TGTGCCAGTAGTACCCCTTTTTCCACCGGAGGCGGCCAGCCCCAGCATTTT; CDR3 protein: CASSTPFSTGGGQPQHF
D gene: TRBD2; J gene: TRBJ2-3; V gene: TRBV12-3/TRBV12-4; CDR3 length: 14; clone size: NA; CDR3 DNA: TGTGCCAGCAGCCAAGGGACTAGTGCAGATACGCAGTATTTT; CDR3 protein: CASSQGTSADTQYF
D gene: NA; J gene: TRBJ2-3; V gene: TRBV7-2; CDR3 length: 14; clone size: many; CDR3 DNA: TGTGCCAGCAGCTTAGAACACATAACAGATACGCAGTATTTT; CDR3 protein: CASSLEHITDTQYF
D gene: NA; J gene: TRBJ2-7; V gene: TRBV28; CDR3 length: 16; clone size: NA; CDR3 DNA: TGTGCCAGCAGCCCGGCGGAGCGTACGAGCTCCTACGAGCAGTACTTC; CDR3 protein: CASSPAERTSSYEQYF
D gene: NA; J gene: TRBJ2-7; V gene: TRBV19; CDR3 length: 15; clone size: NA; CDR3 DNA: TGTGCCAGTAGCACGGGGCCCATGGGATCCTACGAGCAGTACTTC; CDR3 protein: CASSTGPMGSYEQYF
D gene: NA; J gene: TRBJ2-7; V gene: TRBV7-2; CDR3 length: 17; clone size: many; CDR3 DNA: TGTGCCAGCAGCCCCTTGACAGGGACTACGGGATGGTACGAGCAGTACTTC; CDR3 protein: CASSPLTGTTGWYEQYF
D gene: NA; J gene: TRBJ2-7; V gene: TRBV6-1; CDR3 length: 14; clone size: NA; CDR3 DNA: TGTGCCAGCAGTGTCGGGGGCGACTCCTACGAGCAGTACTTC; CDR3 protein: CASSVGGDSYEQYF
D gene: NA; J gene: TRBJ2-3; V gene: TRBV7-2; CDR3 length: 14; clone size: many; CDR3 DNA: TGTGCCAGCAGCCCAAGCTTCGGGACAGATACGCAGTATTTT; CDR3 protein: CASSPSFGTDTQYF
D gene: NA; J gene: TRBJ1-3; V gene: TRBV7-2; CDR3 length: 14; clone size: many; CDR3 DNA: TGTGCCAGCAGCTTAGTTGCTGCTGGAAACACCATATATTTT; CDR3 protein: CASSLVAAGNTIYF
D gene: NA; J gene: TRBJ2-1; V gene: TRBV28; CDR3 length: 14; clone size: NA; CDR3 DNA: TGTGCCAGCAGTTTACCCGGGTCTGTGGGAGAGCAGTTCTTC; CDR3 protein: CASSLPGSVGEQFF
D gene: NA; J gene: TRBJ2-7; V gene: TRBV7-2; CDR3 length: 13; clone size: few; CDR3 DNA: TGTGCCAGCAGCCCAGGACGGGCTTTCGAGCAGTACTTC; CDR3 protein: CASSPGRAFEQYF
D gene: NA; J gene: TRBJ2-5; V gene: TRBV7-3; CDR3 length: 13; clone size: NA; CDR3 DNA: TGTGCCAGCAGCCCTGCTGGGAAAGAGACCCAGTACTTC; CDR3 protein: CASSPAGKETQYF
D gene: NA; J gene: TRBJ2-1; V gene: TRBV11-2; CDR3 length: 18; clone size: NA; CDR3 DNA: TGTGCCAGCAGTTCGACCAGTGGGGGCGGGAGCTCCTACAATGAGCAGTTCTTC; CDR3 protein: CASSSTSGGGSSYNEQFF
D gene: TRBD1; J gene: TRBJ2-5; V gene: TRBV28; CDR3 length: 19; clone size: few; CDR3 DNA: TGTGCCAGCACCCTGTCCGAGGGGGCCGGGACAGGGGGCACTGGGACCCAGTACTTC; CDR3 protein: CASTLSEGAGTGGTGTQYF
D gene: NA; J gene: TRBJ2-3; V gene: TRBV6-6; CDR3 length: 16; clone size: many; CDR3 DNA: TGTGCCAGCAGTTACTTTGCGGGGGCTACCACAGATACGCAGTATTTT; CDR3 protein: CASSYFAGATTDTQYF
D gene: TRBD1; J gene: TRBJ2-1; V gene: TRBV5-5; CDR3 length: 14; clone size: few; CDR3 DNA: TGTGCCAGCACCCGGGACAGGGTTTACAATGAGCAGTTCTTC; CDR3 protein: CASTRDRVYNEQFF
D gene: NA; J gene: TRBJ1-5; V gene: TRBV6-1; CDR3 length: 15; clone size: NA; CDR3 DNA: TGTGCCTGCTCCTTGGGGCGGGTGGGCAATCAGCCCCAGCATTTT; CDR3 protein: CACSLGRVGNQPQHF
D gene: NA; J gene: TRBJ2-4; V gene: TRBV7-9; CDR3 length: 17; clone size: many; CDR3 DNA: TGTGCCAGCAGCCGATGGAGCGGCACAGTAGCCAAAAACATTCAGTACTTC; CDR3 protein: CASSRWSGTVAKNIQYF
D gene: NA; J gene: TRBJ1-1; V gene: TRBV20-1; CDR3 length: 13; clone size: few; CDR3 DNA: TGCAGCATCGGTCTGACAGGGAACACTGAAGCTTTCTTT; CDR3 protein: CSIGLTGNTEAFF
D gene: NA; J gene: TRBJ2-5; V gene: TRBV19; CDR3 length: 14; clone size: few; CDR3 DNA: TGTGCCAGTAGTCCAGGGACGGTCCAAGAGACCCAGTACTTC; CDR3 protein: CASSPGTVQETQYF
D gene: TRBD1; J gene: TRBJ1-6; V gene: TRBV7-9; CDR3 length: 15; clone size: many; CDR3 DNA: TGTGCCAGCAGCTTAGTGACAGGGGCAGACTCACCCCTCCACTTT; CDR3 protein: CASSLVTGADSPLHF
D gene: NA; J gene: TRBJ1-1; V gene: TRBV5-6; CDR3 length: 11; clone size: NA; CDR3 DNA: TGTGCCAGCAGCCACTTCACTGAAGCTTTCTTT; CDR3 protein: CASSHFTEAFF
D gene: TRBD2; J gene: TRBJ2-1; V gene: TRBV15; CDR3 length: 16; clone size: few; CDR3 DNA: TGTGCCACCAGCAGAGAGAGCGGGGGGGGCTACAATGAGCAGTTCTTC; CDR3 protein: CATSRESGGGYNEQFF
D gene: TRBD2; J gene: TRBJ2-1; V gene: TRBV19; CDR3 length: 17; clone size: few; CDR3 DNA: TGTGCCAGTAGCGTCGGACTAGCGGGGGCCCCCGGGAATGAGCAGTTCTTC; CDR3 protein: CASSVGLAGAPGNEQFF
D gene: NA; J gene: TRBJ2-1; V gene: TRBV5-4; CDR3 length: 13; clone size: NA; CDR3 DNA: TGTGCCAGCAGGGGCGCGGACTCTTTGGAGCAGTTCTTC; CDR3 protein: CASRGADSLEQFF
D gene: NA; J gene: TRBJ2-3; V gene: TRBV7-2; CDR3 length: 12; clone size: many; CDR3 DNA: TGTGCCAGCAGCCCGACCGGAGATACGCAGTATTTT; CDR3 protein: CASSPTGDTQYF
D gene: TRBD1; J gene: TRBJ2-5; V gene: TRBV20-1; CDR3 length: 14; clone size: NA; CDR3 DNA: TGCAGTGCTAACGACAGGGTAATTTCGGAGACCCAGTACTTC; CDR3 protein: CSANDRVISETQYF
D gene: NA; J gene: TRBJ2-7; V gene: TRBV25-1; CDR3 length: 14; clone size: NA; CDR3 DNA: TGTGCCAGCAGTTGGGCCGGGGTCGGCTACGAGCAGTACTTC; CDR3 protein: CASSWAGVGYEQYF
D gene: NA; J gene: TRBJ2-5; V gene: TRBV12-3/TRBV12-4; CDR3 length: 13; clone size: NA; CDR3 DNA: TGTGCCAGCAGTAAAGGGACACCGGAGACCCAGTACTTC; CDR3 protein: CASSKGTPETQYF
D gene: NA; J gene: TRBJ2-3; V gene: TRBV7-2; CDR3 length: 16; clone size: many; CDR3 DNA: TGTGCCAGCAGCTTGCGGGCTGGGGGTCGCACAGATACGCAGTATTTT; CDR3 protein: CASSLRAGGRTDTQYF
D gene: NA; J gene: TRBJ1-1; V gene: TRBV7-2; CDR3 length: 13; clone size: many; CDR3 DNA: TGTGCCAGCAGCCGGGCCCCGAACACTGAAGCTTTCTTT; CDR3 protein: CASSRAPNTEAFF
D gene: TRBD2; J gene: TRBJ2-1; V gene: TRBV13; CDR3 length: 17; clone size: NA; CDR3 DNA: TGTGCCAGCAGCTCACGGGAGATTAGCGGGAGGGGTAATGAGCAGTTCTTC; CDR3 protein: CASSSREISGRGNEQFF
D gene: TRBD1; J gene: TRBJ1-2; V gene: TRBV28; CDR3 length: 14; clone size: NA; CDR3 DNA: TGTGCCAGCAGTTTATGGGGACAGAGCTATGGCTACACCTTC; CDR3 protein: CASSLWGQSYGYTF
D gene: NA; J gene: TRBJ2-7; V gene: TRBV20-1; CDR3 length: 17; clone size: NA; CDR3 DNA: TGCAGTGCTAGAGATGGGGGCCAAAGCAACTTTCGCTACGAGCAGTACTTC; CDR3 protein: CSARDGGQSNFRYEQYF
D gene: TRBD1; J gene: TRBJ1-3; V gene: TRBV29-1; CDR3 length: 17; clone size: NA; CDR3 DNA: TGCAGCGTTGAATCAAGGACAGGGGGCTCCTCTGGAAACACCATATATTTT; CDR3 protein: CSVESRTGGSSGNTIYF
D gene: NA; J gene: TRBJ2-7; V gene: TRBV7-2; CDR3 length: 14; clone size: NA; CDR3 DNA: TGTGCCAGCAGCCGGGACACGGCCTCCTACGAGCAGTACTTC; CDR3 protein: CASSRDTASYEQYF
D gene: NA; J gene: TRBJ2-7; V gene: TRBV11-2; CDR3 length: 13; clone size: many; CDR3 DNA: TGTGCCAGCAGCAGGGACAATGCCTACGAGCAGTACTTC; CDR3 protein: CASSRDNAYEQYF
D gene: NA; J gene: TRBJ2-7; V gene: TRBV7-2; CDR3 length: 12; clone size: many; CDR3 DNA: TGTGCCAGCTCTGGGGCCCTTCGCGAGCAGTACTTC; CDR3 protein: CASSGALREQYF